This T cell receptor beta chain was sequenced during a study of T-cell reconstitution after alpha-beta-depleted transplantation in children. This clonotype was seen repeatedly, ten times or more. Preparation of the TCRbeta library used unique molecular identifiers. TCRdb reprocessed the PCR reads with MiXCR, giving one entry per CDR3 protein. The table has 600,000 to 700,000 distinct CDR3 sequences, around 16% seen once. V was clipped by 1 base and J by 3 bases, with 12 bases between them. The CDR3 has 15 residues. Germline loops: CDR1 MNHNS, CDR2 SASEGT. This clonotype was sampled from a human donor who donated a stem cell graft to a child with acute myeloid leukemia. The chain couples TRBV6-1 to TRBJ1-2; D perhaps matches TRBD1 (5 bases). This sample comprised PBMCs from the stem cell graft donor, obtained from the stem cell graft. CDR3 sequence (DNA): TGTGCCAGCAGTGAAGTCGAGACAGCGCACTATGGCTACACCTTC. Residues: CASSEVETAHYGYTF.